What follows is one T cell receptor (beta chain) and its context. The antigen is not known. The sample belongs to a study of T cell responses to AZD1222 COVID-19 vaccine. Whole-study findings and limits: Researchers took repertoire samples only after the peak T cell response had come. Increased Spike-specific TCR breadth and depth were observed after two AZD1222 doses. There were vaccine-associated CD4 TCRs across spike, dominant at 160-218 and 743-854. Donor demographics were predominantly white British with a female majority; clonal diversity may be underestimated.

Profiled with immunoSEQ multiplex PCR; TCRdb holds only in-frame clones, not every one. The sample has about 110,000 clones, over 75% seen once; the top ten hold 3.5% to 5%. CDR1 MDHEN and CDR2 SYDVKM come from the germline V gene. The CDR3 spans 15 residues. V was pared by 1 base and J by 5 bases, with 5 bases of the junction left unmatched. This sequence was found in an adult in good health. Sequencing was performed on peripheral blood, taken on day 0 of AZD1222 vaccination. The rearrangement joins TRBV28 to TRBJ1-3; TRBD1 aligns across 7 bases. CDR3 nucleotide sequence: TGTGCCAGCAGTTTATATCCAGGGGGGAGAAACACCATATATTTT. It is translated as CASSLYPGGRNTIYF.